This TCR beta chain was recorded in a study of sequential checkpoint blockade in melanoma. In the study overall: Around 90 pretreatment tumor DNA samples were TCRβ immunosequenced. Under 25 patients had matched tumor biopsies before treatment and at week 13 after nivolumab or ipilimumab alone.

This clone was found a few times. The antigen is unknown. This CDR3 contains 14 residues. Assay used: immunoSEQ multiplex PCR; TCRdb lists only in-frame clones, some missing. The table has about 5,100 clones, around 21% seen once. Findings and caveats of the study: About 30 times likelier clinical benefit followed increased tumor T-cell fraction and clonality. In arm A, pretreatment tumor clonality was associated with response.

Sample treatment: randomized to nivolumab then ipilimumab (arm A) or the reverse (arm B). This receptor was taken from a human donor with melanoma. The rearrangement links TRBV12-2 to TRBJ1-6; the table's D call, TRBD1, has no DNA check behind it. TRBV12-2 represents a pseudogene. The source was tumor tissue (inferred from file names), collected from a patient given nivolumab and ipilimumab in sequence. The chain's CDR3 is CATPRQGENSPLHF. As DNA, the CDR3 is TGTGCCACTCCTAGACAGGGGGAGAATTCACCCCTCCACTTT.